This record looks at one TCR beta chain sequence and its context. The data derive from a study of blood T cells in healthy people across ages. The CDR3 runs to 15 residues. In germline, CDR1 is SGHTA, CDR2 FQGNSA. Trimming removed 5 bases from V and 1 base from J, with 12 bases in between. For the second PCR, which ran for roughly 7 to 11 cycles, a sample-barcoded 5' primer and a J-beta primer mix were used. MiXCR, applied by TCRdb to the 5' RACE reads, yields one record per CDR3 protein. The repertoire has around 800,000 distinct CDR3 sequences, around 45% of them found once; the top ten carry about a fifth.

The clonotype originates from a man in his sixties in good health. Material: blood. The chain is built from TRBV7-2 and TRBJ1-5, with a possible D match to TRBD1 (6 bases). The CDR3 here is CASSPRGQSNQPQHF. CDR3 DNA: TGTGCCAGCAGCCCAAGAGGACAGAGCAATCAGCCCCAGCATTTT.